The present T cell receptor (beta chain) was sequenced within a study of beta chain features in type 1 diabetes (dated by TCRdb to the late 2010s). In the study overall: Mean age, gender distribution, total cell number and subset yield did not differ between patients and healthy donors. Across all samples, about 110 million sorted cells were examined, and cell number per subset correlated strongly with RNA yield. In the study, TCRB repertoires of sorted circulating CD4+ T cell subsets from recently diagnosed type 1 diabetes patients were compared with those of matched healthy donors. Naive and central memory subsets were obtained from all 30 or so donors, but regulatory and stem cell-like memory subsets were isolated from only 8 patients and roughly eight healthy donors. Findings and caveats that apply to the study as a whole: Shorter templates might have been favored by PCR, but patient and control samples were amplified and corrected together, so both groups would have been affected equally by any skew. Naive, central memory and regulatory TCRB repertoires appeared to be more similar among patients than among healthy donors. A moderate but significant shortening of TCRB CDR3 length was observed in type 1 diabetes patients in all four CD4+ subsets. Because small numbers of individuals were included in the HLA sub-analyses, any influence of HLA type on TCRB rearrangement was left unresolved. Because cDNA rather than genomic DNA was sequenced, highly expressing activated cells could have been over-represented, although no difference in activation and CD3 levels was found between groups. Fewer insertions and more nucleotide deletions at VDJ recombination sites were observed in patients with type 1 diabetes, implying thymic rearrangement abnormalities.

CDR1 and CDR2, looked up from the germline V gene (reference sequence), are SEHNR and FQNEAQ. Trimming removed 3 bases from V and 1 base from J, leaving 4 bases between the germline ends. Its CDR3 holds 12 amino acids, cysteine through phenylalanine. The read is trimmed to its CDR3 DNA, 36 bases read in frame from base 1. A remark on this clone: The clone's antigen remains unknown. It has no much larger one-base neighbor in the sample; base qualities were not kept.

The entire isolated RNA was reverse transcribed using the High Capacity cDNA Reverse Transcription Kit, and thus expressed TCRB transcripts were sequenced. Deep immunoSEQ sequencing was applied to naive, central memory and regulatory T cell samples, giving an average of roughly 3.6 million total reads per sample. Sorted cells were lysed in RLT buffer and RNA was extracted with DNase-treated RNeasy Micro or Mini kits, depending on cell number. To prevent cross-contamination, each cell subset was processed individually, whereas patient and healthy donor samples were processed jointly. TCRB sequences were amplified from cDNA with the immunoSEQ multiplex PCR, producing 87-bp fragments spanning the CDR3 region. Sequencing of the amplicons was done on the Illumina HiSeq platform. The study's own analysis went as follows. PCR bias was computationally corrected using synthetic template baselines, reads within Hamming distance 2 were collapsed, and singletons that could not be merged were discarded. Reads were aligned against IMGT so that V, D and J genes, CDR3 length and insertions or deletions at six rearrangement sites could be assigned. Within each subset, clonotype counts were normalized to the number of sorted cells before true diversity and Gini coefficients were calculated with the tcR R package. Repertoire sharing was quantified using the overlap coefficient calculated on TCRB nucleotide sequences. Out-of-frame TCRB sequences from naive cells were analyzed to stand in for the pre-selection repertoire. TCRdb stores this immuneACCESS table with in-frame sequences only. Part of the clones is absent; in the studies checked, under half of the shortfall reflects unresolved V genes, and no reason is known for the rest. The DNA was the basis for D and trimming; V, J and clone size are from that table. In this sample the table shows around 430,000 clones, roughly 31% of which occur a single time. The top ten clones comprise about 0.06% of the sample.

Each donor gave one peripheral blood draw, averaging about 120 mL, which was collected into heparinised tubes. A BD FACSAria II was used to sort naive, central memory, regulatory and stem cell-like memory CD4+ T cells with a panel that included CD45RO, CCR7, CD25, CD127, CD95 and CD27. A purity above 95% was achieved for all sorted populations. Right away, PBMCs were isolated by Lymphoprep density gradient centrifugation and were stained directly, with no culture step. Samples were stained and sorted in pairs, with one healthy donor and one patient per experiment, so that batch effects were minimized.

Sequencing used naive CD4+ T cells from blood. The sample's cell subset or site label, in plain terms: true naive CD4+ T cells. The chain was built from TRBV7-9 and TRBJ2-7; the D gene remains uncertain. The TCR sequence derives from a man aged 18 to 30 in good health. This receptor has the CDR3 CASSFNSYEQYF. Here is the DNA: TGTGCCAGCAGCTTTAATTCCTACGAGCAGTACTTC. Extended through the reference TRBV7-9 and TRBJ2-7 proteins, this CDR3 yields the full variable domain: DTGVSQNPRHKITKRGQNVTFRCDPISEHNRLYWYRQTLGQGPEFLTYFQNEAQLEKSRLLSDRFSAERPKGSFSTLEIQRTEQGDSAMYLCASSFNSYEQYFGPGTRLTVT.